Shown below are 11 T cell receptor beta chains from a single sample sequenced in a study of blood T cell repertoires in COVID-19. Clones were read by immunoSEQ multiplex PCR, and TCRdb kept only the in-frame ones, dropping some. The table shows 85,000 to 90,000 clones, with 85% to 90% occurring only once. The sample taken for sequencing was peripheral blood. Every receptor here comes from an elderly woman with active COVID-19.

The chain combines TRBV28 with TRBJ2-7; TRBD1 matches at 9 bases. This CDR3 has 16 residues. V gave up 1 base and J gave up 3 bases; unmatched junction bases: 7. CDR1 MDHEN and CDR2 SYDVKM come from the germline V gene. CDR3 nucleotide sequence: TGTGCCAGCAGTTTATCCACAGGGGGCGCAAACTACGAGCAGTACTTC. Protein: CASSLSTGGANYEQYF.

This clone was seen a few times. DNA of the CDR3: TGTGCCAGCAGCTTAGGTGGGCAAGCACAAGAGACCCAGTACTTC. It codes for CASSLGGQAQETQYF. This rearrangement joins TRBV7-2 to TRBJ2-5; D ambiguous. CDR1 is SGHTA and CDR2 is FQGNSA in the germline V gene. The CDR3 spans 15 residues. V was clipped by 1 base and J by 2 bases, with 11 bases between them.

The rearrangement uses TRBV9 and TRBJ1-1; D is possibly TRBD1 (6 bases). Germline CDR1 reads SGDLS; CDR2 reads YYNGEE. The V end was cut by 6 bases, the J end by 0 bases, with 15 bases between. The CDR3 runs to 15 residues. CDR3 sequence: CASTRGGGMNTEAFF. The CDR3 nucleotides read TGTGCCAGCACCCGAGGGGGGGGGATGAACACTGAAGCTTTCTTT.

The J gene is TRBJ2-5, the V gene TRBV18; 7 positions match TRBD1. The germline V gene has CDR1 KGHSH and CDR2 LQKENI. This CDR3 has 15 residues. V was pared by 2 bases and J by 5 bases, with 8 bases of the junction left unmatched. The chain's CDR3 is CASSPRGGALETQYF. CDR3 in DNA: TGTGCCAGCTCACCAAGAGGGGGCGCTTTGGAGACCCAGTACTTC. Using reference TRBV18 and TRBJ2-5 for the parts outside the CDR3, the full variable domain is NAGVMQNPRHLVRRRGQEARLRCSPMKGHSHVYWYRQLPEEGLKFMVYLQKENIIDESGMPKERFSAEFPKEGPSILRIQQVVRGDSAAYFCASSPRGGALETQYFGPGTRLLVL.

The chain employs TRBV7-2 and TRBJ2-1; 13 bases are shared with TRBD2. Germline-derived CDR1 and CDR2 are SGHTA and FQGNSA. This CDR3 spans 15 amino acids. The V gene end was trimmed by 4 bases and the J gene end by 5 bases; junction bases not matched to a gene: 2. CDR3 coding DNA: TGTGCCAGCAGCTGGGGACTAGCGGGGAACAATGAGCAGTTCTTC. It yields the protein CASSWGLAGNNEQFF.

This chain uses TRBV11-3 with TRBJ1-3, with unresolved D. This CDR3 has 16 amino acids. Germline CDR1 SGHNT, CDR2 YENEEA. Trimming cost V 7 bases and J 2 bases, with 18 bases left between them. This chain's CDR3 is CASTYLEGLTGNTIYF. CDR3 in DNA: TGTGCCAGCACCTACCTGGAGGGTTTAACTGGAAACACCATATATTTT.

The gene calls are TRBV2 and TRBJ2-1; possible D gene TRBD2, 5 bases. V lost 7 bases and J 4 bases, leaving 14 bases between the germline ends. CDR1 is SNHLY and CDR2 is FYNNEI in the germline V gene. There are 14 residues in the CDR3. The CDR3 nucleotides read TGTGCCAGCATGGTGCGTCGGGGATACAATGAGCAGTTCTTC. Amino acid sequence: CASMVRRGYNEQFF. Based on the CDR3 plus reference TRBV2 and TRBJ2-1, the full variable domain is EPEVTQTPSHQVTQMGQEVILRCVPISNHLYFYWYRQILGQKVEFLVSFYNNEISEKSEIFDDQFSVERPDGSNFTLKIRSTKLEDSAMYFCASMVRRGYNEQFFGPGTRLTVL.

For this clone: Other DNA sequences in the same sample also yield this CDR3. This chain joins TRBV6-6 and TRBJ1-1; D possibly corresponds to TRBD1 (5 bases). CDR1 MNHNY and CDR2 SVGAGI come from the germline V gene (reference sequence). This CDR3 region has 14 residues. Deletions cut 0 bases from V and 3 bases from J, with 8 bases between. The CDR3 DNA sequence: TGTGCCAGCAGTTACTCGGGCAGGGACACTGAAGCTTTCTTT. Amino acids: CASSYSGRDTEAFF.

CDR3 in amino acids: CASSTSGSVGEQFF. CDR3 bases: TGTGCCAGTAGTACTAGCGGGAGTGTCGGTGAGCAGTTCTTC. The J gene is TRBJ2-1, the V gene TRBV19, with TRBD2 matching 10 bases. Germline V gene data show CDR1 as LNHDA and CDR2 as SQIVND (reference sequence). J was trimmed by 9 bases and V by 4 bases; bases with no gene match: 6. This CDR3 has 14 amino acids.

Here the CDR3 reads CASSPRRDSNEKLFF. DNA of the CDR3: TGTGCCAGCAGTCCCCGGCGGGACAGTAATGAAAAACTGTTTTTT. The rearrangement links TRBV6-2 or TRBV6-3 to TRBJ1-4; TRBD1 aligns across 7 bases. CDR3 size: 15 residues. V lost 5 bases to trimming and J lost 4 bases; unmatched junction nucleotides: 7. Per the germline V gene, CDR1 is MNHEY and CDR2 is SVGEGT.

This chain connects TRBV28 to TRBJ1-4; the match to TRBD1 covers 9 bases. CDR1 and CDR2 from the germline V gene are MDHEN and SYDVKM. There are 15 residues in the CDR3. V was pared by 3 bases and J by 3 bases, with 2 bases of the junction left unmatched. CDR3 region: CASSLTGGANEKLFF. The CDR3 DNA reads as TGTGCCAGCAGTTTGACAGGGGGTGCTAATGAAAAACTGTTTTTT.